What follows are 25 T cell receptor beta chains derived from one specimen sequenced in a study of CD8+ T cells in alopecia areata. Following RNA extraction, reverse transcription yielded cDNA that acted as the sequencing template. Using immunoSEQ multiplex PCR, the repertoire was profiled, and TCRdb retains in-frame clones only, with some absent. The sample lists about 180,000 clones; 51% were seen once. Treatment of the sample: oral pan-JAK inhibitor, 5-10 mg twice daily. The source was CD8+ T cells sorted from blood, collected around week 54, from a patient treated with tofacitinib. The receptors come from a human donor with alopecia areata.

The chain joins TRBV6-5 to TRBJ2-7; no firm D call. Trimming took 5 bases from V and 7 from J, leaving 9 bases between them. Germline V gives CDR1 MNHEY, CDR2 SVGAGI. This CDR3 spans 11 amino acids. Here the CDR3 reads CASSGYVEQYF. The DNA for the CDR3 is TGTGCCAGCAGTGGCTACGTGGAGCAGTACTTC.

In its sample, this clone is medium-sized. This rearrangement joins TRBV11-2 to TRBJ2-1, with 7 bases that match TRBD1. Germline trimming cut 5 bases from V and 4 bases from J; bases unmatched to any gene: 14. The CDR3 covers 17 residues. Germline V lookup: CDR1 SGHAT, CDR2 FQNNGV. The CDR3 loop is CASSRDPATGKYNEQFF. For the CDR3, the DNA is TGTGCCAGCAGCCGGGACCCAGCGACAGGGAAGTACAATGAGCAGTTCTTC.

The V and J genes are TRBV13 and TRBJ1-1, with D tentatively TRBD1 (6 bases). The CDR3 length is 14 residues. With 5 bases removed from V and 8 bases from J, the gap between germline ends came to 18 bases. The germline CDR1 and CDR2 sequences are PRHDT and FYEKMQ (reference sequence). CDR3 DNA sequence: TGTGCCAGCAGCCACGACAGGAACCCACCAGAAGCTTTCTTT. Protein: CASSHDRNPPEAFF. Combining the CDR3 with reference TRBV13 and TRBJ1-1 gives the whole variable domain AAGVIQSPRHLIKEKRETATLKCYPIPRHDTVYWYQQGPGQDPQFLISFYEKMQSDKGSIPDRFSAQQFSDYHSELNMSSLELGDSALYFCASSHDRNPPEAFFGQGTRLTVV.

With regard to this clone: This same CDR3 is encoded by further DNA sequences in the sample. This sequence joins TRBV27 and TRBJ2-7, with D uncertain. CDR3 length: 11 residues. The V end lost 6 bases, the J end lost 5 bases, and 8 bases lay between the germline ends. Germline V gene sequence: CDR1 MNHEY, CDR2 SMNVEV (reference sequence). CDR3 nucleotides: TGTGCCAGCAGCAGAGGCGACGAGCAGTACTTC. Protein: CASSRGDEQYF.

The chain recombines TRBV18 with TRBJ1-1, with D tentatively TRBD1 (6 bases). The CDR3 has 16 residues. Trimming shortened V by 3 bases and J by 3 bases, and 17 bases separated the two germline ends. Germline V CDR1 and CDR2: KGHSH, LQKENI. CDR3 coding DNA: TGTGCCAGCTCACCGTTGGCAGGGGTCATGGACACTGAAGCTTTCTTT. Its protein product is CASSPLAGVMDTEAFF.

This clone was recorded many times. The V gene is TRBV6-6, the J gene TRBJ2-7; 11 bases match TRBD1. CDR3 length: 13 residues. V lost 4 bases to trimming and J lost 5 bases; unmatched junction nucleotides: 1. Per germline, CDR1 MNHNY and CDR2 SVGAGI (reference sequence). This CDR3 reads CASSWDRGDEQYF. The DNA for the CDR3 is TGTGCCAGCAGTTGGGACAGGGGGGACGAGCAGTACTTC.

The chain couples TRBV2 to TRBJ1-1, with 8 bases fitting TRBD1. Germline CDR1 is SNHLY and CDR2 is FYNNEI. After removal of 4 bases from V and 8 bases from J, the junction contained 9 bases not matched to a gene. This CDR3 is built from 14 residues. The CDR3 region is CASSVFRGRGEAFF. The CDR3 coding sequence is TGTGCCAGCAGTGTTTTCAGGGGGCGAGGGGAAGCTTTCTTT.

This clone was counted a single time. V and J are TRBV30 and TRBJ1-6; unclear D gene. Per germline, CDR1 GTSNPN and CDR2 SVGIG (reference sequence). This CDR3 contains 13 residues. Trimming shortened V by 2 bases and J by 8 bases, and 10 bases separated the two germline ends. In nucleotides, the CDR3 is TGTGCCTGGAGTTTGGCAGCTTATTCACCCCTCCACTTT. Translation gives CAWSLAAYSPLHF.

The chain is built from TRBV7-9 and TRBJ2-7; 10 nucleotides match TRBD1. After removal of 5 bases from V and 5 bases from J, the junction contained 6 bases not matched to a gene. The CDR3 runs to 14 residues. Germline V gives CDR1 SEHNR, CDR2 FQNEAQ (reference sequence). The CDR3: CASSLRTGGNEQYF. DNA of the CDR3: TGTGCCAGCAGCCTCCGGACAGGGGGAAACGAGCAGTACTTC.

The chain uses TRBV11-2 and TRBJ2-7; no clear D. CDR1 is SGHAT and CDR2 is FQNNGV in the germline V gene. The CDR3 is 10 residues long. Trimming shortened V by 0 bases and J by 6 bases, and 0 bases separated the two germline ends. CDR3 DNA sequence: TGTGCCAGCAGCTTAGACGAGCAGTACTTC. Translation gives CASSLDEQYF.

A few counts support this clone. CDR3 DNA: TGTGCCATCAGTGAGTATCAGACTAGCGGGGCCTACGAGCAGTACTTC. Residues: CAISEYQTSGAYEQYF. V gene TRBV10-3 combines with J gene TRBJ2-7, with 11 positions matching TRBD2. The germline V gene has CDR1 ENHRY and CDR2 SYGVKD. The junction had 4 bases not matched to a gene; V was cut back by 1 base and J by 2 bases. This CDR3 contains 16 residues.

This clone has a handful of counts. The chain uses TRBV10-3 and TRBJ2-2; weak D call: TRBD1 (6 bases). The V gene lost 4 bases and the J gene lost 0 bases, with 18 bases spanning the gap. Germline values: CDR1 ENHRY, CDR2 SYGVKD. The CDR3 loop spans 18 amino acids. For the CDR3, the DNA is TGTGCCATCAGTGTCTCCCACAGCACAGGGACGAACACCGGGGAGCTGTTTTTT. Its translation: CAISVSHSTGTNTGELFF.

The chain links TRBV5-1 to TRBJ2-2; D gene ambiguous. The germline V gene encodes CDR1 SGHRS and CDR2 YFSETQ. There are 13 residues in the CDR3. The V gene lost 6 bases and the J gene lost 7 bases, with 13 bases spanning the gap. The CDR3 DNA reads as TGCGCCAGCACCAGACCTATTTACGGGGAGCTGTTTTTT. Translated: CASTRPIYGELFF.

V usage is TRBV7-3 and J usage is TRBJ2-1; 10 bases align to TRBD2. This CDR3 comprises 15 residues. CDR1 and CDR2 from the germline V gene are SGHTA and FQGTGA. V lost 2 bases and J lost 7; bases outside the gene matches: 5. The CDR3 nucleotides read TGTGCCAGCAGCTTACTCCTAGCGGGGGCGAATGAGCAGTTCTTC. Translation: CASSLLLAGANEQFF.

The rearrangement uses TRBV6-5 and TRBJ2-7; D gene unclear. Germline assignment: CDR1 MNHEY and CDR2 SVGAGI. This CDR3 comprises 10 residues. V was pared by 8 bases and J by 3 bases, with 5 bases between. For the CDR3, the DNA is TGTGCCAGCGGGCGCTACGAGCAGTACTTC. This gives the protein CASGRYEQYF.

This chain connects TRBV9 to TRBJ1-1; D gene ambiguous. From germline, CDR1 is SGDLS and CDR2 YYNGEE. The CDR3 spans 13 residues. The V end lost 1 base, the J end lost 4 bases, and 8 bases lay between the germline ends. The CDR3 DNA is TGTGCCAGCAGCGTAATGGGTGGCACTGAAGCTTTCTTT. This translates into CASSVMGGTEAFF.

As regards this clone: The DNA is left out, because the CDR3 cannot be placed on it with certainty; the CDR3 is given as TCRdb lists it. This rearrangement joins TRBV27 to TRBJ1-4. Germline V lookup: CDR1 MNHEY, CDR2 SMNVEV (reference sequence). The CDR3 spans 14 amino acids, including both terminal residues. CDR3: CASSLRWGAGIVFF.

The chain employs TRBV18 and TRBJ1-1, with unresolved D. CDR3 length: 14 residues. Deletions cut 2 bases from V and 10 bases from J, with 17 bases between. Germline V gene sequence: CDR1 KGHSH, CDR2 LQKENI. The CDR3 reads CASSPIGVPQRAFF. Here the CDR3 DNA reads TGTGCCAGCTCACCAATTGGAGTCCCGCAGCGAGCTTTCTTT.

The CDR3 DNA reads as TGTGCCAGCAGCGCAGAGGTTGGCTACGAGCAGTACTTC. Protein: CASSAEVGYEQYF. The chain carries TRBV7-9 and TRBJ2-7; no clear D gene. CDR3 size: 13 residues. V was clipped by 5 bases and J by 3 bases, with 11 bases between them. The germline gives CDR1 SEHNR, CDR2 FQNEAQ (reference sequence).

The DNA for the CDR3 is TGTGCCAGCAGTTACCGGGAGGGTAACACTGAAGCTTTCTTT. This translates into CASSYREGNTEAFF. This rearrangement joins TRBV6-5 to TRBJ1-1, with D hard to call. The V gene lost 2 bases and the J gene lost 2 bases, with 9 bases spanning the gap. The CDR3 runs to 14 residues. Germline values: CDR1 MNHEY, CDR2 SVGAGI.

Only a few counts were recorded for this clone. The J gene is TRBJ2-2, the V gene TRBV14; TRBD2 matches 11 bases. The V and J ends lost 4 bases and 7 bases, in that order; junction bases with no gene match: 5. Per germline, CDR1 SGHDN and CDR2 FVKESK. The CDR3 runs 15 residues. Here the CDR3 DNA reads TGTGCCAGCAGCCCGACTAGCGGGGTGGACGGGGAGCTGTTTTTT. It is translated as CASSPTSGVDGELFF.

This clone turned up a few times. The gene calls are TRBV6-1 and TRBJ2-7; D uncertain. The germline gives CDR1 MNHNS, CDR2 SASEGT. V was shortened by 3 bases and J by 5 bases, with 20 bases between the two germline ends. There are 16 residues in the CDR3. Written as DNA, the CDR3 is TGTGCCAGCAGTGATCTGTCTACAGTCAATTGGCACGAGCAGTACTTC. It specifies CASSDLSTVNWHEQYF.

The rearrangement joins TRBV5-1 to TRBJ2-5, with 11 bases matching TRBD2. With V trimmed by 3 bases and J by 4 bases, 11 bases remained unmatched. The CDR3 loop spans 17 amino acids. Germline-derived CDR1 and CDR2 are SGHRS and YFSETQ. The CDR3 protein is CASSSPSGGPPSETQYF. CDR3 coding DNA: TGCGCCAGCAGCTCCCCTAGCGGGGGGCCACCCTCAGAGACCCAGTACTTC.

Only a few counts were recorded for this clone. The genes are TRBV5-1 and TRBJ1-1; D unresolved. Germline V gene sequence: CDR1 SGHRS, CDR2 YFSETQ. The CDR3 is made up of 15 amino acids. V lost 4 bases, J lost 3 bases, and 16 bases lay in between. The CDR3 DNA sequence: TGCGCCAGCAGCACTGGGAGCGGAGGAGACACTGAAGCTTTCTTT. Translating gives CASSTGSGGDTEAFF.

The chain carries TRBV6-6 and TRBJ2-5; D call uncertain. The CDR3 has 14 residues. In germline, CDR1 is MNHNY, CDR2 SVGAGI (reference sequence). V was cut by 8 bases and J by 1 base, with 14 bases left in between. CDR3 in amino acids: CASSVGWSQETQYF. CDR3 DNA sequence: TGTGCCAGCTCTGTGGGGTGGAGCCAAGAGACCCAGTACTTC.